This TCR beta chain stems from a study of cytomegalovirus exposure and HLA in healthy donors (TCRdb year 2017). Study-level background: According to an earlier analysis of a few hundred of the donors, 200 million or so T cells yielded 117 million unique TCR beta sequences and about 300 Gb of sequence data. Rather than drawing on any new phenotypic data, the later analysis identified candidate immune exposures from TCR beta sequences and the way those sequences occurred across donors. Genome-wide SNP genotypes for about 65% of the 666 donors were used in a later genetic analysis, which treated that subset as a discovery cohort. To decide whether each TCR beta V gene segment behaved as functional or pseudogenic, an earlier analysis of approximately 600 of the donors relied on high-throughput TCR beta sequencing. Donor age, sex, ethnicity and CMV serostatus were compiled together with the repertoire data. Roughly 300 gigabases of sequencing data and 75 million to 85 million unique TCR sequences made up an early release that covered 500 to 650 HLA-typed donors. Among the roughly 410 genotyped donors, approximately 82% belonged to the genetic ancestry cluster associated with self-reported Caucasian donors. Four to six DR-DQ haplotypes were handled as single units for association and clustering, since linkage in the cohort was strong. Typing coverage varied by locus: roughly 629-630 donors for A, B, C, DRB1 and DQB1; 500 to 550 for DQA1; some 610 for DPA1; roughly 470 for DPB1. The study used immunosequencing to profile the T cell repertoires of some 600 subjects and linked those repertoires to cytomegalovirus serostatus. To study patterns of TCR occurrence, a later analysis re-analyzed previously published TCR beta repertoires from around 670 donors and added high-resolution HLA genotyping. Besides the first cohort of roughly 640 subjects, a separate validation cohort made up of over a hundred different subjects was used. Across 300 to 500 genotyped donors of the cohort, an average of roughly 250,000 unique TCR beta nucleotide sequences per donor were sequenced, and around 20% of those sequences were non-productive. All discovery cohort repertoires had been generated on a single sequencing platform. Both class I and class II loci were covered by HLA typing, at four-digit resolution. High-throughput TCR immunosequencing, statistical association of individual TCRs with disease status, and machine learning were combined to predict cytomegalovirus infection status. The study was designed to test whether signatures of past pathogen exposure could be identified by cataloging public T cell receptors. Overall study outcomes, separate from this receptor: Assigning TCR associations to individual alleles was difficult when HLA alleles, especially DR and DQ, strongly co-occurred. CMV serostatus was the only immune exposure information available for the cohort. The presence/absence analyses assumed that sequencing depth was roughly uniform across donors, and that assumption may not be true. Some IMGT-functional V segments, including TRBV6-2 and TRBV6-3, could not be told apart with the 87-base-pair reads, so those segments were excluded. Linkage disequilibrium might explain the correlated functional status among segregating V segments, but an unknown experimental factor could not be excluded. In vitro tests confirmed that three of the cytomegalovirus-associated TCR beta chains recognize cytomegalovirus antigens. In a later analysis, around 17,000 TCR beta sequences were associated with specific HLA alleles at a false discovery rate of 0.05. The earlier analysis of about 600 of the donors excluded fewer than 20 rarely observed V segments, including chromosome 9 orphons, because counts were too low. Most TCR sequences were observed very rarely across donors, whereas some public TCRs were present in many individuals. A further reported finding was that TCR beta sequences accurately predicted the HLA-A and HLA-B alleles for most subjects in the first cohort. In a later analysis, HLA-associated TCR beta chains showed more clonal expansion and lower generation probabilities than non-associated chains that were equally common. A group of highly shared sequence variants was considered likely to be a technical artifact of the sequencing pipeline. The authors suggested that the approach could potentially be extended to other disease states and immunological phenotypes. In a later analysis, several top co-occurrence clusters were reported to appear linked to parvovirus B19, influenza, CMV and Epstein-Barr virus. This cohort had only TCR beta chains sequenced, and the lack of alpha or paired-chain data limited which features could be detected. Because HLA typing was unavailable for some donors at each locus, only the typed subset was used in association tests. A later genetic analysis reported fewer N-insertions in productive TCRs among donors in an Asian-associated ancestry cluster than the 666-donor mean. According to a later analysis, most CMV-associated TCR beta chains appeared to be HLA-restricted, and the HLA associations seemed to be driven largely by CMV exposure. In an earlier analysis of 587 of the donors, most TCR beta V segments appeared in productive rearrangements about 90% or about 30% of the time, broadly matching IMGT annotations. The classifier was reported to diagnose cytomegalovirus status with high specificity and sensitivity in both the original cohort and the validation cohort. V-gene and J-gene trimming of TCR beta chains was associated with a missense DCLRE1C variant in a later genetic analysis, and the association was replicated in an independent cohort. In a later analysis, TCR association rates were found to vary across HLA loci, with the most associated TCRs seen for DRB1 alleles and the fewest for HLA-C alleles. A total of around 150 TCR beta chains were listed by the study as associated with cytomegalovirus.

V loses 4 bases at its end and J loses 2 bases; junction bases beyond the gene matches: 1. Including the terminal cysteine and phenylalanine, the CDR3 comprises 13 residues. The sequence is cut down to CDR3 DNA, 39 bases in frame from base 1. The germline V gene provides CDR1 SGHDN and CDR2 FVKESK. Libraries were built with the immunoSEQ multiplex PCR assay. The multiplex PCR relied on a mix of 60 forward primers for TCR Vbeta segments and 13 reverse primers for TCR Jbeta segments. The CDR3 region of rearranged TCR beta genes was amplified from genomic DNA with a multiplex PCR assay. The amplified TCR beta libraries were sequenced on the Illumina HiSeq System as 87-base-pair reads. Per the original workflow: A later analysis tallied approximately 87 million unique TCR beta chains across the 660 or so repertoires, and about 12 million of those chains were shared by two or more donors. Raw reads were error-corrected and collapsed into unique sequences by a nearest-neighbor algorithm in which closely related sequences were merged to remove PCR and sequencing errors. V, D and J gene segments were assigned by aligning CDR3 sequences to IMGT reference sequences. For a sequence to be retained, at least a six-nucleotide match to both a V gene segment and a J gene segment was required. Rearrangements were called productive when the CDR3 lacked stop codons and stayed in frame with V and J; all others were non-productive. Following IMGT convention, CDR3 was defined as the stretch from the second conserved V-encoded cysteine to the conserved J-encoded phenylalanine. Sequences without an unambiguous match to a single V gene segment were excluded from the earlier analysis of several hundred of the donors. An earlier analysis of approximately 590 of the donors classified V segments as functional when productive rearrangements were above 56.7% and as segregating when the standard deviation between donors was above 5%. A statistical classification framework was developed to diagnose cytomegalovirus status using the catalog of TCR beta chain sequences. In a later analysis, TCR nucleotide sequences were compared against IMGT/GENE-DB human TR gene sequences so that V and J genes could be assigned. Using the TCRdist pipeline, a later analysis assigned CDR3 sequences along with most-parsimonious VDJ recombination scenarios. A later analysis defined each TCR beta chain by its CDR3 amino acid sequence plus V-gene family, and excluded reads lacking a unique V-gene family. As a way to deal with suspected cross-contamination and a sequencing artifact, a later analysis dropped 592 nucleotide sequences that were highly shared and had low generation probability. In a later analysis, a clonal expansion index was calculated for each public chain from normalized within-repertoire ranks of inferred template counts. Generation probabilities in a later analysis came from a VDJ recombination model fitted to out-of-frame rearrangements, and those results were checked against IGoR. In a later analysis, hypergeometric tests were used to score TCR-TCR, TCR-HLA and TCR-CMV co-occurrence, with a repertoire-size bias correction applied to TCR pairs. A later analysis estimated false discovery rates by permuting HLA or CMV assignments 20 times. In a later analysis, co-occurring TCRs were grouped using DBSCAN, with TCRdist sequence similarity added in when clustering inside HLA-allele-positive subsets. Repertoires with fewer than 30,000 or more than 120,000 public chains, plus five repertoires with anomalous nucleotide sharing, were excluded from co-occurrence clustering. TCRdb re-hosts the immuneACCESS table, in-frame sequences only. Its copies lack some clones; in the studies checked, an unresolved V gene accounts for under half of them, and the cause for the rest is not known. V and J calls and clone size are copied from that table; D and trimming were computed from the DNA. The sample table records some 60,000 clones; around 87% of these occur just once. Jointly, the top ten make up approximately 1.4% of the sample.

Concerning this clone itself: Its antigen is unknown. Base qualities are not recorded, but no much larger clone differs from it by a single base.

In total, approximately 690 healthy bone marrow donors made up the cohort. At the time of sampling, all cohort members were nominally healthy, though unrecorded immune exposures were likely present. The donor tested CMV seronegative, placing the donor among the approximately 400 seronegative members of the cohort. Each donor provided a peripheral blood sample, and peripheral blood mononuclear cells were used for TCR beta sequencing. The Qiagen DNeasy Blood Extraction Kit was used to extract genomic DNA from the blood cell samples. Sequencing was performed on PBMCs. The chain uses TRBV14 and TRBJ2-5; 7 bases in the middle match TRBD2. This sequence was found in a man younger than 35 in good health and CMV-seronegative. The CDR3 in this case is CASSPGLQETQYF. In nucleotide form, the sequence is TGTGCCAGCAGCCCGGGACTACAAGAGACCCAGTACTTC.